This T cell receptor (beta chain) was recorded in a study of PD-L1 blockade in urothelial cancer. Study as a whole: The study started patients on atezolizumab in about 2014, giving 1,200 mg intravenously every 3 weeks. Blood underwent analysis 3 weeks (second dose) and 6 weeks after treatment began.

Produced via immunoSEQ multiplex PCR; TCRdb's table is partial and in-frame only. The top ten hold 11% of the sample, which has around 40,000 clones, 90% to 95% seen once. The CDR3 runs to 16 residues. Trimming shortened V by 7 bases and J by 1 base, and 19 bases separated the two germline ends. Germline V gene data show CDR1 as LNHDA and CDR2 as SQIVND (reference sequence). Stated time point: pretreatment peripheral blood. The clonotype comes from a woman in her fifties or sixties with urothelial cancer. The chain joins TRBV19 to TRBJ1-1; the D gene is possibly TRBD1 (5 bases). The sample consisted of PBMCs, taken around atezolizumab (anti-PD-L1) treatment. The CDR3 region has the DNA TGTGCCAGTACCTATCGGGGGTCCCGAAAGAACACTGAAGCTTTCTTT. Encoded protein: CASTYRGSRKNTEAFF.